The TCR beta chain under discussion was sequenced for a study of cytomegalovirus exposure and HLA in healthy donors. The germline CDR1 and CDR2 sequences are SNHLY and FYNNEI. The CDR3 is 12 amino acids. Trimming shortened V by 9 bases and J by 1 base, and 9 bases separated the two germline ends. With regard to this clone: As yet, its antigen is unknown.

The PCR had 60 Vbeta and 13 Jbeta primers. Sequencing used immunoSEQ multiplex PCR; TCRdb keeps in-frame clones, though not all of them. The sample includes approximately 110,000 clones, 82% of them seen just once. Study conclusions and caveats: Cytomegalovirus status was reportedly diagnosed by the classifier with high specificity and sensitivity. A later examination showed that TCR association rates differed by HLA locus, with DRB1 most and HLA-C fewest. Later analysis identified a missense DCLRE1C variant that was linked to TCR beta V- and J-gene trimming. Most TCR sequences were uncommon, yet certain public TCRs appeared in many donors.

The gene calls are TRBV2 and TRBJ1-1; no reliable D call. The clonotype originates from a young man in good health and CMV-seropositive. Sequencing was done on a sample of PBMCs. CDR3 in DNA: TGTGCCAGTATAGTTCAGAACACTGAAGCTTTCTTT. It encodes CASIVQNTEAFF.